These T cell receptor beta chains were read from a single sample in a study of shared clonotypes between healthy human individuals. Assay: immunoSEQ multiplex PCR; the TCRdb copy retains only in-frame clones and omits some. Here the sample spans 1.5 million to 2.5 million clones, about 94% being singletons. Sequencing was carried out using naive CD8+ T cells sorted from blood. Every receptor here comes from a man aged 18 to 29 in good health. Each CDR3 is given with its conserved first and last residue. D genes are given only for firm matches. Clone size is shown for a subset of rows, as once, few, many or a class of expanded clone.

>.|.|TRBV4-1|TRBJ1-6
CASSQVADNSPLHF
TGCGCCAGCAGCCAAGTAGCCGATAATTCACCCCTCCACTTT
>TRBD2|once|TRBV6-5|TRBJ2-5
CASSVGLAGETQYF
TGTGCCAGCAGTGTAGGACTAGCGGGAGAGACCCAGTACTTC
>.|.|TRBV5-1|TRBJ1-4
CASSTTGETNEKLFF
TGCGCCAGCAGCACCACAGGCGAGACTAATGAAAAACTGTTTTTT
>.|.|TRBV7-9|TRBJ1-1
CASSFPGTGMNTEAFF
TGTGCCAGCAGCTTTCCCGGGACGGGGATGAACACTGAAGCTTTCTTT
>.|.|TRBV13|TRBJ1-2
CASSLDPGLNYGYTF
TGTGCCAGCAGCTTAGATCCGGGGCTGAACTATGGCTACACCTTC
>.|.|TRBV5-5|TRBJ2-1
CASSLSLSYEQFF
TGTGCCAGCAGCTTGTCCTTGAGTTATGAGCAGTTCTTC
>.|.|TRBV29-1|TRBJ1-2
CSVEWVRGYGYTF
TGCAGCGTTGAATGGGTTAGGGGGTATGGCTACACCTTC
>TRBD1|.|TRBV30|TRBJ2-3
CAWATGAEADTQYF
TGTGCCTGGGCGACAGGGGCCGAGGCAGATACGCAGTATTTT
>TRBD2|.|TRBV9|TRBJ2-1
CASSVASGISYNEQFF
TGTGCCAGCAGCGTAGCTAGCGGGATCTCCTACAATGAGCAGTTCTTC
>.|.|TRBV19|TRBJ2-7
CASSIGGAPLHEQYF
TGTGCCAGTAGTATAGGTGGGGCACCCCTCCACGAGCAGTACTTC
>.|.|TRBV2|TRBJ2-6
CASSIGSGANVLTF
TGTGCCAGCAGTATCGGCTCTGGGGCCAACGTCCTGACTTTC
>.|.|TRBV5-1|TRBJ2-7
CASSLGSPYEQYF
TGCGCCAGCAGCCTCGGGTCCCCCTACGAGCAGTACTTC
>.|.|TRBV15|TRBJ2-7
CATSRDRPDSSYEQYF
TGTGCCACCAGCAGAGATCGCCCGGACAGTTCCTACGAGCAGTACTTC
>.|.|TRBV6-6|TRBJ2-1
CASSYLDNEQFF
TGTGCCAGCAGTTATTTGGACAATGAGCAGTTCTTC
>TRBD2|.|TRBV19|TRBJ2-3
CASSIGTSGKDTQYF
TGTGCCAGTAGTATAGGGACTAGCGGGAAGGATACGCAGTATTTT
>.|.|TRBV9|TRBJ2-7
CASSVAGGTYEQYF
TGTGCCAGCAGCGTAGCTGGCGGAACCTACGAGCAGTACTTC
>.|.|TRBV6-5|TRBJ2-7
CASSYSPGPYEQYF
TGTGCCAGCAGTTACTCGCCAGGGCCCTACGAGCAGTACTTC
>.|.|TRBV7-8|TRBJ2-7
CASSLTSGVGDEQYF
TGTGCCAGCAGCTTAACATCCGGGGTGGGGGACGAGCAGTACTTC
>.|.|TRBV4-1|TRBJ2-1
CASSQDPPQGKEQFF
TGCGCCAGCAGCCAAGATCCTCCTCAGGGAAAGGAGCAGTTCTTC
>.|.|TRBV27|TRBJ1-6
CASSLLGVFTPYNSPLHF
TGTGCCAGCAGTTTACTGGGGGTTTTTACCCCCTATAATTCACCCCTCCACTTT
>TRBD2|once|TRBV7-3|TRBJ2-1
CASSPTRGGAYNEQFF
TGTGCCAGCAGCCCCACCCGCGGGGGGGCGTACAATGAGCAGTTCTTC
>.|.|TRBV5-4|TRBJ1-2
CASSLVDGGGSGNYGYTF
TGTGCCAGCAGCTTGGTGGATGGTGGAGGATCAGGGAACTATGGCTACACCTTC
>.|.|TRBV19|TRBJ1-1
CASRKGGPGLHPGFF
TGTGCCAGTAGGAAAGGGGGGCCGGGTCTCCACCCTGGTTTCTTT
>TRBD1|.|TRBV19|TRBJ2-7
CASSSTGGGYEQYF
TGTGCCAGTAGCTCAACAGGGGGCGGGTACGAGCAGTACTTC
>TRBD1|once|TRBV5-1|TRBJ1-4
CASSWAGTVELFF
TGCGCCAGCAGCTGGGCCGGGACAGTGGAACTGTTTTTT
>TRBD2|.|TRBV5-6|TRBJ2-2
CASSLGIVSGRGTGELFF
TGTGCCAGCAGCTTGGGTATTGTTAGCGGGAGAGGAACCGGGGAGCTGTTTTTT
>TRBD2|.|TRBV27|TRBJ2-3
CASRPIAGASTDTQYF
TGTGCCAGCAGGCCGATAGCGGGGGCTAGCACAGATACGCAGTATTTT
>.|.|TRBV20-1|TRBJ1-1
CSAIQGTEAFF
TGCAGTGCAATACAGGGAACTGAAGCTTTCTTT
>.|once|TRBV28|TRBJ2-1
CASSLNGPILDRYNEQFF
TGTGCCAGCAGTCTCAATGGACCAATCCTCGACAGATACAATGAGCAGTTCTTC
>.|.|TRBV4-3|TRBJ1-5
CASSQDWAGSNQPQHF
TGCGCCAGCAGCCAAGATTGGGCAGGGAGCAATCAGCCCCAGCATTTT
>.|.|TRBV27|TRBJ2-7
CASSLKGLGYEQYF
TGTGCCAGCAGTTTAAAGGGACTGGGCTACGAGCAGTACTTC
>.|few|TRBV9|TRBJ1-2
CASSVAAGTGYGYTF
TGTGCCAGCAGCGTAGCGGCAGGGACGGGCTATGGCTACACCTTC
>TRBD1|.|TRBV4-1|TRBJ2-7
CASSQAPGQGSEQYF
TGCGCCAGCAGCCAAGCGCCGGGACAGGGGAGCGAGCAGTACTTC
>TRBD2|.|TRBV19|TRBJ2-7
CASSIGASGGYEQYF
TGTGCCAGTAGTATAGGGGCTAGCGGGGGCTACGAGCAGTACTTC
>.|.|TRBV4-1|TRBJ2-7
CASSQGQADRGGEQYF
TGCGCCAGCAGCCAAGGTCAAGCGGATAGGGGAGGTGAGCAGTACTTC
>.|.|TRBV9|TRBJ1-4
CASSPWGDPATNEKLFF
TGTGCCAGCAGCCCCTGGGGGGACCCCGCAACTAATGAAAAACTGTTTTTT
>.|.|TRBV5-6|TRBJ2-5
CASSLELFGETQYF
TGTGCCAGCAGCTTGGAACTATTCGGAGAGACCCAGTACTTC
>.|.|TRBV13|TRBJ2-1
CASSWGHPGSYNEQFF
TGTGCCAGCAGCTGGGGCCATCCGGGGTCCTACAATGAGCAGTTCTTC
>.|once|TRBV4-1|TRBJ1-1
CASSQVQPSTEAFF
TGCGCCAGCAGCCAAGTACAGCCCTCCACTGAAGCTTTCTTT
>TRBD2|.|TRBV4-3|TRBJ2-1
CASSPSSGIYNEQFF
TGCGCCAGCAGCCCCAGCAGCGGGATCTACAATGAGCAGTTCTTC